These 13 T cell receptor beta chains came from one sample sequenced in a study of cytomegalovirus exposure and HLA in healthy donors (dated by TCRdb to about 2017). The method was the immunoSEQ multiplex PCR assay. A mixture of 60 forward primers for TCR Vbeta segments and 13 reverse primers for TCR Jbeta segments was used in the multiplex PCR. Sourced from immuneACCESS, this table was stored by TCRdb with only in-frame sequences that have V and J called. A share of the clones is absent; for the studies checked, an unresolved V gene accounts for under half, and the remainder has no known explanation. The sample yields about 120,000 clones; around 75% were counted once. The ten largest clones represent 7.5% to 9.5% of the sample. Source material: PBMCs. The receptors originated from a woman aged 45-60 years in good health and CMV-seropositive.

The J gene is TRBJ2-5, the V gene TRBV9, with 8 bases lining up with TRBD2. Looked up from germline, CDR1 is SGDLS and CDR2 is YYNGEE. The CDR3 totals 15 residues. V shed 4 bases and J 4 bases; nucleotides not matched to a gene: 9. CDR3 coding DNA: TGTGCCAGCAGCCCCCTCGGGGGGGCCAGAGAGACCCAGTACTTC. This sequence encodes CASSPLGGARETQYF. The variable domain in full, completed from reference TRBV9 and TRBJ2-5, reads DSGVTQTPKHLITATGQRVTLRCSPRSGDLSVYWYQQSLDQGLQFLIQYYNGEERAKGNILERFSAQQFPDLHSELNLSSLELGDSALYFCASSPLGGARETQYFGPGTRLLVL.

The CDR3 protein is CASREGLDGEQYF. In nucleotides, the CDR3 is TGTGCCAGTAGGGAGGGACTAGATGGCGAGCAGTACTTC. V and J are TRBV19 and TRBJ2-7; 8 bases map to TRBD2. The CDR3 sequence is 13 residues long. Trimming took 6 bases from V and 6 from J; bases not matched to a gene: 7. Germline CDR1 is LNHDA and CDR2 is SQIVND (reference sequence).

The V gene is TRBV27, the J gene TRBJ1-3; no firm D call. Germline CDR1 MNHEY, CDR2 SMNVEV (reference sequence). V was cut by 5 bases and J by 4 bases, with 12 bases left in between. The CDR3 length is 14 residues. This CDR3 reads CASSPRGMGNTIYF. The CDR3 DNA reads as TGTGCCAGCAGTCCGCGAGGGATGGGAAACACCATATATTTT.

The V gene is TRBV7-3, the J gene TRBJ2-1, with D possibly matching TRBD2 (6 bases). The CDR3 has 16 residues. Germline values: CDR1 SGHTA, CDR2 FQGTGA. V lost 1 base, J lost 4 bases, and 14 bases lay in between. CDR3 loop: CASSLNPGVEYNEQFF. The CDR3 DNA reads as TGTGCCAGCAGCTTAAACCCGGGAGTCGAGTACAATGAGCAGTTCTTC.

This chain links TRBV13 with TRBJ2-7, with 10 positions matching TRBD2. The CDR3 contains 14 residues. J lost 3 bases, V lost 6 bases, and 5 bases had no gene match. CDR1 PRHDT and CDR2 FYEKMQ come from the germline V gene (reference sequence). As DNA, the CDR3 is TGTGCCAGCAGGCTAGCGGGGGCTAACTACGAGCAGTACTTC. Translation: CASRLAGANYEQYF.

The rearrangement links TRBV11-3 to TRBJ2-1, with D tentatively TRBD1 (6 bases). The V end lost 5 bases, the J end lost 5 bases, and 16 bases lay between the germline ends. The CDR3 sequence is 15 residues long. Germline assignment: CDR1 SGHNT and CDR2 YENEEA. For the CDR3, the DNA is TGTGCCAGCAGCCCAACCCCGGACAGAAACAATGAGCAGTTCTTC. It is translated as CASSPTPDRNNEQFF. The whole variable domain, filled in from reference TRBV11-3 and TRBJ2-1, reads EAGVVQSPRYKIIEKKQPVAFWCNPISGHNTLYWYLQNLGQGPELLIRYENEEAVDDSQLPKDRFSAERLKGVDSTLKIQPAELGDSAVYLCASSPTPDRNNEQFFGPGTRLTVL.

The chain couples TRBV18 to TRBJ1-1; D perhaps matches TRBD1 (5 bases). The V end lost 1 base, the J end lost 3 bases, and 15 bases lay between the germline ends. Germline loops: CDR1 KGHSH, CDR2 LQKENI. The CDR3 contains 16 residues. In nucleotides, the CDR3 is TGTGCCAGCTCACCACTGGGAATAGGAGGGGACACTGAAGCTTTCTTT. It codes for CASSPLGIGGDTEAFF.

This clone appeared a few times. The V gene is TRBV4-3, the J gene TRBJ2-1; weak D call: TRBD1 (6 bases). The germline gives CDR1 LGHNA, CDR2 YSLEER. The CDR3 consists of 17 residues. V was trimmed by 0 bases and J by 1 base, leaving 13 bases between them. The CDR3 reads CASSQEQKGHSYNEQFF. Written as DNA, the CDR3 is TGCGCCAGCAGCCAAGAACAGAAGGGACATTCCTACAATGAGCAGTTCTTC.

The CDR3 DNA is TGTGCCAGCAGCTTGGGGGAGCAGGGGACTGAGCAGTTCTTC. It yields the protein CASSLGEQGTEQFF. The chain joins TRBV5-6 to TRBJ2-1; a possible D gene is TRBD1 (6 bases). V was cut by 0 bases and J by 9 bases, with 13 bases left in between. Germline V gene lookup returns CDR1 SGHDT and CDR2 YYEEEE. CDR3 size: 14 residues.

As concerns this clone: One end of the junction varies from germline; a read error may be responsible. This chain links TRBV7-7 with TRBJ2-7; D unresolved. The CDR3 totals 15 residues. Germline lookup yields CDR1 SSHAT and CDR2 FNYEAQ (reference sequence). DNA of the CDR3: TGTGCTAGCAGCTCCGGCCCCGGAAGACACTACGAGCAGTACTTC. Amino acids: CASSSGPGRHYEQYF.

The CDR3 nucleotides are TGTGCCAGCAGCTTGGAGAGCCTCTATGGCTACACCTTC. This encodes CASSLESLYGYTF. The V gene is TRBV6-1, the J gene TRBJ1-2; D gene ambiguous. This CDR3 region has 13 residues. Germline CDR1 MNHNS, CDR2 SASEGT. V lost 6 bases, J lost 4 bases, and 12 bases lay in between.

V gene TRBV2 combines with J gene TRBJ2-3; D may be TRBD2 (5 bases). V lost 1 base to trimming and J lost 2 bases, with 10 bases between them. This CDR3 has 15 amino acids. Germline lookup yields CDR1 SNHLY and CDR2 FYNNEI. Written as DNA, the CDR3 is TGTGCCAGCAGTGAAGTTCCTAGCTTCACAGATACGCAGTATTTT. This gives the protein CASSEVPSFTDTQYF.

The chain combines TRBV6-5 with TRBJ1-1, with 8 bases aligning to TRBD1. The CDR3 extends over 13 amino acids. The germline V gene encodes CDR1 MNHEY and CDR2 SVGAGI. V was pared by 7 bases and J by 7 bases, with 8 bases of the junction left unmatched. CDR3 protein: CASIPTGAGEAFF. Written as DNA, the CDR3 is TGTGCCAGCATCCCGACAGGGGCGGGTGAAGCTTTCTTT.